The 23 T cell receptor beta chains below all came from one sample that was sequenced in a study of blood T cell repertoires in COVID-19. Assay: immunoSEQ multiplex PCR; the TCRdb copy retains only in-frame clones and omits some. Of roughly 190,000 clones in the sample, roughly 90% were seen once. Sequencing was done on a sample of PBMCs or T cells enriched from blood (not recorded which). Every receptor here comes from a woman aged 18-29 years who had recovered from COVID-19.

The chain combines TRBV7-9 with TRBJ2-7; TRBD1 might be the D (5 bases). The CDR3 contains 15 residues. Trimming removed 1 base from V and 3 bases from J, with 13 bases in between. The V gene's germline CDR1 is SEHNR and CDR2 FQNEAQ (reference sequence). The DNA for the CDR3 is TGTGCCAGCAGCTTAGGGGGCGTCAGGATCTACGAGCAGTACTTC. This encodes CASSLGGVRIYEQYF. The whole variable domain, filled in from reference TRBV7-9 and TRBJ2-7, reads DTGVSQNPRHKITKRGQNVTFRCDPISEHNRLYWYRQTLGQGPEFLTYFQNEAQLEKSRLLSDRFSAERPKGSFSTLEIQRTEQGDSAMYLCASSLGGVRIYEQYFGPGTRLTVT.

The chain has TRBV24-1 and TRBJ2-7; TRBD2 matches at 12 bases. The germline V gene has CDR1 KGHDR and CDR2 SFDVKD. V was clipped by 9 bases and J by 2 bases; unmatched bases: 19. CDR3 length equals 19 residues. The CDR3 is CATFGQGRSSGRAPYEQYF. In DNA, the CDR3 is TGTGCCACCTTTGGACAGGGGCGATCTAGCGGGAGGGCCCCCTACGAGCAGTACTTC.

This chain connects TRBV10-3 to TRBJ1-4; D remains unclear. The germline V gene has CDR1 ENHRY and CDR2 SYGVKD. Between the trimmed V and J ends, which lost 0 bases and 3 bases, there was a span of 8 bases. The CDR3 loop spans 15 amino acids. CDR3 protein: CAISESGRSNEKLFF. In DNA, the CDR3 is TGTGCCATCAGTGAGTCTGGCAGATCTAATGAAAAACTGTTTTTT.

The rearrangement links TRBV3-1 (or the pseudogene TRBV3-2) to TRBJ2-1; D is undetermined. V gave up 1 base and J gave up 6 bases, with 10 bases separating them. This CDR3 region has 14 residues. Germline CDR1 reads LGHDT; CDR2 reads YNNKEL (reference sequence). Here the CDR3 DNA reads TGTGCCAGCAGCCAAGGGGTCCCTAGCAATGAGCAGTTCTTC. Amino acid sequence: CASSQGVPSNEQFF.

The V call is TRBV27, the J call TRBJ2-2, with 8 bases identical to TRBD2. CDR1 and CDR2 from the germline V gene are MNHEY and SMNVEV (reference sequence). CDR3 length equals 14 residues. The J segment lost 5 bases and the V segment lost 7 bases, leaving 6 bases of the junction unmatched. The CDR3 sequence is CASKIAGRTGELFF. The CDR3 nucleotides are TGTGCCAGCAAGATAGCGGGAAGGACCGGGGAGCTGTTTTTT.

The J gene is TRBJ2-2, the V gene TRBV19; D is perhaps TRBD1 (5 bases). Deletions cut 4 bases from V and 0 bases from J, with 9 bases between. Germline V gene data show CDR1 as LNHDA and CDR2 as SQIVND (reference sequence). The CDR3 extends over 15 amino acids. CDR3 in amino acids: CASSNQGANTGELFF. The CDR3 DNA is TGTGCCAGTAGTAACCAGGGTGCGAACACCGGGGAGCTGTTTTTT.

This chain links TRBV15 with TRBJ2-3; D possibly corresponds to TRBD1 (8 bases). Germline-derived CDR1 and CDR2 are LNHNV and YYDKDF (reference sequence). Trimming stripped 8 bases from V and 8 bases from J, with 26 bases between. The CDR3 has 16 amino acids. The CDR3 loop is CATGGERTGFRGTQYF. The CDR3 DNA reads as TGTGCCACCGGGGGGGAAAGGACAGGGTTTCGGGGTACGCAGTATTTT.

The chain has TRBV3-1 (or the pseudogene TRBV3-2) and TRBJ2-1, with D possibly being TRBD2 (7 bases). This CDR3 has 16 residues. Germline V gene sequence: CDR1 LGHDT, CDR2 YNNKEL (reference sequence). V gave up 4 bases and J gave up 2 bases, with 15 bases separating them. The CDR3 nucleotides read TGTGCCAGCAGCCTTCGTCGGGGGGCCCCCTACAATGAGCAGTTCTTC. Amino acid sequence: CASSLRRGAPYNEQFF.

The chain is built from TRBV15 and TRBJ2-1, with a weak D call TRBD2 (5 bases). V was clipped by 1 base and J by 0 bases, with 7 bases between them. Germline CDR1 LNHNV, CDR2 YYDKDF (reference sequence). The CDR3 totals 15 residues. DNA for the CDR3: TGTGCCACCAGCAGAGGAGGGAACTCCTACAATGAGCAGTTCTTC. Translated: CATSRGGNSYNEQFF.

The chain carries TRBV24-1 and TRBJ1-6, with 7 nucleotides matching TRBD1. J gave up 4 bases and V 3 bases, and 5 bases lay outside the gene matches. Germline loops: CDR1 KGHDR, CDR2 SFDVKD. The CDR3 has 16 residues. Written as DNA, the CDR3 is TGTGCCACCAGTGATCGGGACAGTCAATATAATTCACCCCTCCACTTT. It yields the protein CATSDRDSQYNSPLHF.

The V call is TRBV29-1, the J call TRBJ2-3; 7 positions agree with TRBD1. Germline V gene data show CDR1 as SQVTM and CDR2 as ANQGSEA. J gave up 2 bases and V 4 bases, and 6 bases lay outside the gene matches. The CDR3 covers 14 residues. CDR3 sequence (DNA): TGCAGCGTTGCTGCGACAGGGTTCACAGATACGCAGTATTTT. Amino acid sequence: CSVAATGFTDTQYF.

The V and J genes are TRBV6-5 and TRBJ2-3; TRBD2 matches at 9 bases. V shed 6 bases and J 5 bases; nucleotides not matched to a gene: 6. Per the germline V gene, CDR1 is MNHEY and CDR2 is SVGAGI. The CDR3 length is 14 residues. The CDR3 here is CASSVAGVRDTQYF. The CDR3 DNA is TGTGCCAGCAGCGTAGCGGGAGTAAGAGATACGCAGTATTTT.

CDR3: CASSQGILYQETQYF. The CDR3, as DNA: TGTGCCAGCAGCCAAGGAATACTGTACCAAGAGACCCAGTACTTC. The genes are TRBV14 and TRBJ2-5; D remains ambiguous. CDR3 length: 15 amino acids. Germline-derived CDR1 and CDR2 are SGHDN and FVKESK. V was pared by 1 base and J by 0 bases, with 9 bases between.

V is TRBV20-1 and J is TRBJ1-1; D not certain. Germline CDR1 is DFQATT and CDR2 is SNEGSKA (reference sequence). The length of the CDR3 is 10 residues. CDR3 sequence reads: CRHWNTEAFF. CDR3 DNA: TGCAGACATTGGAACACTGAAGCTTTCTTT.

The table lists this clone with a count of one. The rearrangement links TRBV7-9 to TRBJ2-1; D might be TRBD2 (6 bases). Germline values: CDR1 SEHNR, CDR2 FQNEAQ (reference sequence). The V end was cut by 5 bases, the J end by 5 bases, with 19 bases between. CDR3 size: 16 residues. CDR3 loop: CASSPGGVALHNEQFF. In DNA, the CDR3 is TGTGCCAGCAGCCCCGGCGGGGTAGCGCTCCACAATGAGCAGTTCTTC.

In its sample, this clone was seen once. The chain links TRBV11-2 to TRBJ1-1; 10 nucleotides align to TRBD1. Germline V gene sequence: CDR1 SGHAT, CDR2 FQNNGV. The CDR3 runs 18 residues. Trimming removed 5 bases from V and 5 bases from J; junction bases left unmatched: 17. The chain's CDR3 is CASSQRDRGGGMRTEAFF. The DNA for the CDR3 is TGTGCCAGCAGCCAAAGGGACAGGGGAGGGGGAATGAGGACTGAAGCTTTCTTT.

This chain links TRBV11-2 with TRBJ2-2, with 8 bases identical to TRBD1. The germline V gene encodes CDR1 SGHAT and CDR2 FQNNGV. The trim removed 5 bases at V and 8 bases at J, leaving 10 bases unmatched. The CDR3 covers 15 residues. The CDR3 loop is CASSTDRGPRGELFF. CDR3 DNA: TGTGCCAGCAGCACTGACAGGGGCCCACGTGGGGAGCTGTTTTTT.

This clone has only a few counts. The chain links TRBV12-5 to TRBJ2-7, with a possible D match to TRBD1 (7 bases). V lost 7 bases to trimming and J lost 3 bases, with 13 bases between them. There are 13 residues in the CDR3. Germline CDR1 is LGHNT and CDR2 is FRNRAP. The CDR3 DNA sequence: TGTGCTAGTGTTCCGCAGGGGGGCTACGAGCAGTACTTC. Its translation is CASVPQGGYEQYF. Looking up the rest from reference TRBV12-5 and TRBJ2-7 gives the full variable domain: DARVTQTPRHKVTEMGQEVTMRCQPILGHNTVFWYRQTMMQGLELLAYFRNRAPLDDSGMPKDRFSAEMPDATLATLKIQPSEPRDSAVYFCASVPQGGYEQYFGPGTRLTVT.

The CDR3 region has the DNA TGCGCCAGCAGCCGGAGTCGGGCGGGAGTTTACGAGCAGTACTTC. Translation gives CASSRSRAGVYEQYF. This chain links TRBV4-1 with TRBJ2-7; 7 bases map to TRBD2. The V gene's germline CDR1 is MGHRA and CDR2 YSYEKL. This CDR3 region has 15 residues. V shed 4 bases, J shed 4 bases, and the junction held 10 bases outside the gene matches.

This clone appeared once. The chain recombines TRBV5-1 with TRBJ2-3, with D possibly TRBD1 on 5 matching bases. The length of the CDR3 is 15 residues. CDR1 SGHRS and CDR2 YFSETQ come from the germline V gene. Trimming stripped 3 bases from V and 3 bases from J, with 14 bases between. The CDR3 DNA follows: TGCGCCAGCAGCTCTGTCCAGGGTATGACAGATACGCAGTATTTT. It is translated as CASSSVQGMTDTQYF.

The chain uses TRBV25-1 and TRBJ2-7, with 7 nucleotides matching TRBD1. Germline V gives CDR1 MGHDK, CDR2 SYGVNS. V gave up 5 bases and J gave up 0 bases; unmatched junction bases: 10. This CDR3 is built from 16 residues. The CDR3: CASSSSAGTASYEQYF. The CDR3 nucleotides are TGTGCCAGCAGTTCCTCCGCCGGGACAGCCTCCTACGAGCAGTACTTC.

This chain connects TRBV7-2 to TRBJ2-7, with 12 positions matching TRBD2. V shed 4 bases and J 0 bases; nucleotides not matched to a gene: 4. Germline loops: CDR1 SGHTA, CDR2 FQGNSA. This CDR3 spans 16 amino acids. CDR3: CASSWGLAGGSYEQYF. CDR3 coding DNA: TGTGCCAGCAGCTGGGGACTAGCGGGTGGCTCCTACGAGCAGTACTTC.

V gene TRBV9 combines with J gene TRBJ2-1; a weak D match, TRBD1 (6 bases). Germline V gene data show CDR1 as SGDLS and CDR2 as YYNGEE. CDR3 size: 15 residues. Trimming shortened V by 2 bases and J by 4 bases, and 13 bases separated the two germline ends. The CDR3 spells CASSVSDRKYNEQFF. In DNA, the CDR3 is TGTGCCAGCAGCGTGAGTGACAGGAAATACAATGAGCAGTTCTTC.